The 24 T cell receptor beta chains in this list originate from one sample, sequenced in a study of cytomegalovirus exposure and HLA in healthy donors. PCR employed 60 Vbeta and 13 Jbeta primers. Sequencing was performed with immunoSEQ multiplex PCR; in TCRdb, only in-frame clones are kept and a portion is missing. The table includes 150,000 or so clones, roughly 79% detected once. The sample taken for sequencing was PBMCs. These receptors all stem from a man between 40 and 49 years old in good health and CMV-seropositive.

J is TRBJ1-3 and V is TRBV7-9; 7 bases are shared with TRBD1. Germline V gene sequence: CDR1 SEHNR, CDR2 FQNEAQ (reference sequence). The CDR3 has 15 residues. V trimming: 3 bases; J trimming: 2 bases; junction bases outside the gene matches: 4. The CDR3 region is CASSFGTETGNTIYF. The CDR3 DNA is TGTGCCAGCAGCTTCGGGACAGAGACTGGAAACACCATATATTTT.

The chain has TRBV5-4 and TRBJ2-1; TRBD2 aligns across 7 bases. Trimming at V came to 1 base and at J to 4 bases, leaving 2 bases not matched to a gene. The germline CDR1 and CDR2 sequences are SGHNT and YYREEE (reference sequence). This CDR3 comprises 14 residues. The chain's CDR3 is CASSLPSGYNEQFF. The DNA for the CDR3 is TGTGCCAGCAGCTTGCCTAGCGGTTACAATGAGCAGTTCTTC.

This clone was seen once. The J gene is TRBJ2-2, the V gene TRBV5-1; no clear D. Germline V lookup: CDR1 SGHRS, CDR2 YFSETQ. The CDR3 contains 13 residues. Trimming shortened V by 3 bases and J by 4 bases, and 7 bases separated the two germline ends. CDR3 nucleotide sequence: TGCGCCAGCAGCTCCTCAGGCACCGGGGAGCTGTTTTTT. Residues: CASSSSGTGELFF.

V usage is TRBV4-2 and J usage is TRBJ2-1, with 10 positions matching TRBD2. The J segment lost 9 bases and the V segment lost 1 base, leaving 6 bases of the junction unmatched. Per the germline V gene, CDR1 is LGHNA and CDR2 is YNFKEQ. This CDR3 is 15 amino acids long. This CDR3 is CASSQASGSFSEQFF. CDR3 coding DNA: TGTGCCAGCAGCCAAGCTAGCGGGAGTTTCAGTGAGCAGTTCTTC.

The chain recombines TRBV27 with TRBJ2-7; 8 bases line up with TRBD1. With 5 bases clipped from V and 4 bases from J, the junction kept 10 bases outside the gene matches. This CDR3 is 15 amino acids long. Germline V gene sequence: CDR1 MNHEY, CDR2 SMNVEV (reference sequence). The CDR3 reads CASSPSRGLRYEQYF. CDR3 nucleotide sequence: TGTGCCAGCAGTCCCTCCAGGGGGCTACGGTACGAGCAGTACTTC.

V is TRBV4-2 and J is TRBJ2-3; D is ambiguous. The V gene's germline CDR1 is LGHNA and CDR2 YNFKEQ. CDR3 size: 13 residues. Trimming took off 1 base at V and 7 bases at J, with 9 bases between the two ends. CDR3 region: CASSQVADNTQYF. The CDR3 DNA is TGTGCCAGCAGCCAAGTGGCAGATAATACGCAGTATTTT.

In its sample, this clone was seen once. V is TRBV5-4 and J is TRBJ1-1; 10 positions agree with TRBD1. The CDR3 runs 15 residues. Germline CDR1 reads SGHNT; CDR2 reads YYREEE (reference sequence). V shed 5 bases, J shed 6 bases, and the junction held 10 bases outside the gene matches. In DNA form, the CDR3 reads TGTGCCAGCAGACAGGGACAGGGGAAGTCGGCTGAAGCTTTCTTT. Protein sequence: CASRQGQGKSAEAFF. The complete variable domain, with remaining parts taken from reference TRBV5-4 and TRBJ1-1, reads ETGVTQSPTHLIKTRGQQVTLRCSSQSGHNTVSWYQQALGQGPQFIFQYYREEENGRGNFPPRFSGLQFPNYSSELNVNALELDDSALYLCASRQGQGKSAEAFFGQGTRLTVV.

CDR3 DNA sequence: TGTGCCAGCAGTACAGCCGGGACAGGGCACACTGAAGCTTTCTTT. Its protein product is CASSTAGTGHTEAFF. The chain recombines TRBV27 with TRBJ1-1, with 9 bases lining up with TRBD1. This CDR3 contains 15 residues. Trimming took 5 bases from V and 3 from J; bases not matched to a gene: 7. Germline V gene lookup returns CDR1 MNHEY and CDR2 SMNVEV (reference sequence).

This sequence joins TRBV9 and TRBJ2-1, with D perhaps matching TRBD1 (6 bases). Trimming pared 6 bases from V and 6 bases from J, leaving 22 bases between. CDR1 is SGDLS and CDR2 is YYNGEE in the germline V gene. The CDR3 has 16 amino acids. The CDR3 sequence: CASTKAGQLLINEQFF. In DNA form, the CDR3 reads TGTGCCAGCACCAAGGCCGGACAGCTTCTAATCAATGAGCAGTTCTTC. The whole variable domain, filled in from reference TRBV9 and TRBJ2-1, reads DSGVTQTPKHLITATGQRVTLRCSPRSGDLSVYWYQQSLDQGLQFLIQYYNGEERAKGNILERFSAQQFPDLHSELNLSSLELGDSALYFCASTKAGQLLINEQFFGPGTRLTVL.

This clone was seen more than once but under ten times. The CDR3 protein is CASSEKIAITGELFF. The CDR3 coding sequence is TGTGCCAGCAGTGAAAAAATTGCGATCACCGGGGAGCTGTTTTTT. The chain employs TRBV6-1 and TRBJ2-2; D gene unclear. V lost 2 bases to trimming and J lost 4 bases, with 11 bases between them. The CDR3 is 15 residues long. CDR1 is MNHNS, CDR2 SASEGT, per germline.

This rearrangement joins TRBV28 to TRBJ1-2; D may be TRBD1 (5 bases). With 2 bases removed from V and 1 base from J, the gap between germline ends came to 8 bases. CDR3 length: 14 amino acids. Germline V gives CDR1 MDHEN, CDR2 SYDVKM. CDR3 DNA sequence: TGTGCCAGCAGTTTAGTGGGGCTTAACTATGGCTACACCTTC. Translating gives CASSLVGLNYGYTF.

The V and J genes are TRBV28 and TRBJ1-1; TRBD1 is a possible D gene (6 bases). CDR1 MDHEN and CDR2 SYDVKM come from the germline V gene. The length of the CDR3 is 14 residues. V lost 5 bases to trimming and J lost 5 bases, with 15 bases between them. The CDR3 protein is CASSTSGARTEAFF. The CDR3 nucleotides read TGTGCCAGCAGTACTTCAGGGGCACGGACTGAAGCTTTCTTT.

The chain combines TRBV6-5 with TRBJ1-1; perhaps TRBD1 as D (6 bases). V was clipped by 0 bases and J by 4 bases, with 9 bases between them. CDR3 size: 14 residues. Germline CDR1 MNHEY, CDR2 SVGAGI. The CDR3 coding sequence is TGTGCCAGCAGTTACTCGAGAGGGGGCACTGAAGCTTTCTTT. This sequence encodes CASSYSRGGTEAFF.

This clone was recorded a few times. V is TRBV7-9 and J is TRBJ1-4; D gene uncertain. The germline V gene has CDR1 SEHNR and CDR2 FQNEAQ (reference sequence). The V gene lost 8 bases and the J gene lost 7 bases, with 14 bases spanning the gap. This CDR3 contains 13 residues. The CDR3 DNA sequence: TGTGCCAGCGCTAGTCGCATGGGTGAAAAACTGTTTTTT. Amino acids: CASASRMGEKLFF. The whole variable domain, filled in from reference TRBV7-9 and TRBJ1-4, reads DTGVSQNPRHKITKRGQNVTFRCDPISEHNRLYWYRQTLGQGPEFLTYFQNEAQLEKSRLLSDRFSAERPKGSFSTLEIQRTEQGDSAMYLCASASRMGEKLFFGSGTQLSVL.

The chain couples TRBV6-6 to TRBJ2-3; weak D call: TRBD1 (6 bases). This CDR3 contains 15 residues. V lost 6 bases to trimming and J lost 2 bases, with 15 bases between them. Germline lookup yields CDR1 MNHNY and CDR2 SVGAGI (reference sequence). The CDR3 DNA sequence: TGTGCCAGCAGCCGCCCAGGGGCCCTCACAGATACGCAGTATTTT. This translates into CASSRPGALTDTQYF.

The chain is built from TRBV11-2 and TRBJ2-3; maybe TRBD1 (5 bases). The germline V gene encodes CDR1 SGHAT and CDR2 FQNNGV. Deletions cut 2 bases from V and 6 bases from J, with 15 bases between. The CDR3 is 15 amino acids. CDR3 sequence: CASSLRGGNLDTQYF. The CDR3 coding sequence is TGTGCCAGCAGCTTAAGGGGCGGCAATTTGGATACGCAGTATTTT.

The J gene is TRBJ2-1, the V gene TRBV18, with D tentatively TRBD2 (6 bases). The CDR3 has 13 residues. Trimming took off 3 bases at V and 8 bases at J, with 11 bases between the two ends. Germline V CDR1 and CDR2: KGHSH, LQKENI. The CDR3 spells CASSPPGGDEQFF. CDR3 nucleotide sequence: TGTGCCAGCTCACCCCCAGGAGGGGATGAGCAGTTCTTC. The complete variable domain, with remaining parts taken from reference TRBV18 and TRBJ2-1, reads NAGVMQNPRHLVRRRGQEARLRCSPMKGHSHVYWYRQLPEEGLKFMVYLQKENIIDESGMPKERFSAEFPKEGPSILRIQQVVRGDSAAYFCASSPPGGDEQFFGPGTRLTVL.

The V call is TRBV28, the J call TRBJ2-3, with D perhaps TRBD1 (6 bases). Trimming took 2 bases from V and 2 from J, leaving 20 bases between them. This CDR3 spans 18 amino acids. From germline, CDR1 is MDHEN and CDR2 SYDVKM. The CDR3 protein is CASSLAPPGTTNTDTQYF. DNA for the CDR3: TGTGCCAGCAGTTTAGCCCCCCCCGGGACAACAAACACAGATACGCAGTATTTT. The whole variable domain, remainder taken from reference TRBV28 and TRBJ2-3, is DVKVTQSSRYLVKRTGEKVFLECVQDMDHENMFWYRQDPGLGLRLIYFSYDVKMKEKGDIPEGYSVSREKKERFSLILESASTNQTSMYLCASSLAPPGTTNTDTQYFGPGTRLTVL.

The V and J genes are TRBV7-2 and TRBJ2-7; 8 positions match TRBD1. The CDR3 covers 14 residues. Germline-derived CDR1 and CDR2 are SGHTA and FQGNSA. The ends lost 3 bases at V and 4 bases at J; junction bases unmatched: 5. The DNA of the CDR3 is TGTGCCAGCAGCTTCGGCAGGGGGCAGTACGAGCAGTACTTC. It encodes CASSFGRGQYEQYF.

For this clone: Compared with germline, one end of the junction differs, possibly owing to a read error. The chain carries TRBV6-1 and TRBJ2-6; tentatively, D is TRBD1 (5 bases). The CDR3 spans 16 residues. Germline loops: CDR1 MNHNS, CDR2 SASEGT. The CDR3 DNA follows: TGTGCCAGCAGTGATGCGGTGGGCTCTGGGGCCAACGGCCTGACTTTC. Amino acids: CASSDAVGSGANGLTF.

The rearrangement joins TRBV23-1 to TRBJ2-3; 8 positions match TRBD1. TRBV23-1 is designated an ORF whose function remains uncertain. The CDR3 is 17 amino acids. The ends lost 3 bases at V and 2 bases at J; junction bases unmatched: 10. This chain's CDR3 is CASSHKDRARNTDTQYF. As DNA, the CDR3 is TGCGCCAGCAGTCACAAGGACAGGGCGAGGAACACAGATACGCAGTATTTT.

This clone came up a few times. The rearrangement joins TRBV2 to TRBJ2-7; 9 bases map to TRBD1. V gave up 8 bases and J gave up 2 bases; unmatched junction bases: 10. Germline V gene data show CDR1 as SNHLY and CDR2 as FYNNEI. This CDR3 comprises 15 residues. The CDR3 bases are TGTGCCAGCCTAGCCGACGGGACAGGGCCCTACGAGCAGTACTTC. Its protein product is CASLADGTGPYEQYF.

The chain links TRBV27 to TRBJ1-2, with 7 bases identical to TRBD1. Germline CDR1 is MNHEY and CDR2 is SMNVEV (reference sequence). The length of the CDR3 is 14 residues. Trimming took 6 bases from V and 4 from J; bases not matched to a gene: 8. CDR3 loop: CASRESRDSYGYTF. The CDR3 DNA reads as TGTGCCAGCAGAGAAAGCCGGGACAGCTATGGCTACACCTTC.

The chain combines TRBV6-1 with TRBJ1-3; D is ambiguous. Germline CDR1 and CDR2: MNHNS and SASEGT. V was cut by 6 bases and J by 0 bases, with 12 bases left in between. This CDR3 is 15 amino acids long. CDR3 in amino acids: CASSPDGLSGNTIYF. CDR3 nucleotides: TGTGCCAGCAGCCCTGACGGACTCTCTGGAAACACCATATATTTT.